Presented here are 20 T cell receptor beta chains from one specimen sequenced in a study of cytomegalovirus exposure and HLA in healthy donors. The data were produced by immunoSEQ multiplex PCR, yet TCRdb's version contains in-frame clones alone and is incomplete. The sample has 220,000 or so clones, 80% to 90% seen once. The source material was PBMCs. The receptors were gathered from a woman aged 18 to 35 in good health and CMV-seropositive.

V usage is TRBV6-5 and J usage is TRBJ2-1; TRBD2 aligns across 7 bases. V trimming: 2 bases; J trimming: 8 bases; junction bases outside the gene matches: 9. There are 15 residues in the CDR3. The germline gives CDR1 MNHEY, CDR2 SVGAGI. CDR3 residues: CASSYNSGGSDEQFF. The CDR3, as DNA: TGTGCCAGCAGTTACAACTCAGGCGGGAGCGATGAGCAGTTCTTC.

The chain combines TRBV27 with TRBJ2-7; D may be TRBD1 (5 bases). CDR1 MNHEY and CDR2 SMNVEV come from the germline V gene (reference sequence). Trimming left V 6 bases short and J 4 bases short, with 13 bases between. The CDR3 runs 13 residues. CDR3 residues: CASSPGAPYEQYF. CDR3 bases: TGTGCCAGCAGCCCTGGGGCGCCGTACGAGCAGTACTTC.

The J gene is TRBJ1-3, the V gene TRBV14; D not resolved. Between the trimmed V and J ends, which lost 4 bases and 0 bases, there was a span of 13 bases. CDR1 and CDR2 from the germline V gene are SGHDN and FVKESK. The CDR3 contains 16 residues. The CDR3 here is CASSPLGGLSGNTIYF. CDR3 bases: TGTGCCAGCAGCCCCCTGGGAGGGCTCTCTGGAAACACCATATATTTT.

This rearrangement joins TRBV11-2 to TRBJ2-7; D may be TRBD2 (5 bases). Germline assignment: CDR1 SGHAT and CDR2 FQNNGV. This CDR3 has 19 amino acids. V dropped 8 bases and J dropped 0 bases, with 29 bases sitting between them. CDR3 residues: CASRGLVVSWRKSSYEQYF. The DNA for the CDR3 is TGTGCCAGCCGCGGACTGGTAGTCTCTTGGCGGAAGAGCTCCTACGAGCAGTACTTC.

This chain joins TRBV5-1 and TRBJ1-3; D gene unclear. The CDR3 runs 14 residues. CDR1 and CDR2 (germline): SGHRS, YFSETQ. V lost 0 bases and J 2 bases, leaving 6 bases between the germline ends. The DNA for the CDR3 is TGCGCCAGCAGCTTGGGTAGTACTGGAAACACCATATATTTT. Translated, it gives CASSLGSTGNTIYF.

This chain joins TRBV6-5 and TRBJ1-4; a weak D match, TRBD1 (6 bases). CDR1 is MNHEY, CDR2 SVGAGI, per germline. Trimming removed 6 bases at V and 11 bases at J, with 19 bases between. The CDR3 contains 14 residues. The CDR3 here is CASSKGVTGYKLFF. In DNA form, the CDR3 reads TGTGCCAGCAGCAAGGGAGTCACAGGGTACAAACTGTTTTTT.

The chain has TRBV27 and TRBJ2-3; a weak D match, TRBD2 (5 bases). Germline lookup yields CDR1 MNHEY and CDR2 SMNVEV (reference sequence). V dropped 3 bases and J dropped 0 bases, with 10 bases sitting between them. The CDR3 totals 15 residues. CDR3 nucleotides: TGTGCCAGCAGTTTGGCGGGTCCTAGCACAGATACGCAGTATTTT. Protein sequence: CASSLAGPSTDTQYF.

The chain uses TRBV19 and TRBJ2-7; 7 positions agree with TRBD2. J was trimmed by 0 bases and V by 1 base; bases with no gene match: 6. CDR1 is LNHDA and CDR2 is SQIVND in the germline V gene (reference sequence). This CDR3 spans 16 amino acids. In DNA form, the CDR3 reads TGTGCCAGTAGTATAGGACCAGCGGGGAGCTCCTACGAGCAGTACTTC. This sequence encodes CASSIGPAGSSYEQYF.

The V call is TRBV28, the J call TRBJ1-1, with 7 positions matching TRBD1. The CDR3 runs to 14 residues. Germline CDR1 MDHEN, CDR2 SYDVKM. J lost 1 base, V lost 5 bases, and 4 bases had no gene match. CDR3 coding DNA: TGTGCCAGCAGTATCTGGACAGGGAACACTGAAGCTTTCTTT. Translating it yields CASSIWTGNTEAFF.

As for this clone: The sample carries other DNA sequences with the same CDR3. The rearrangement joins TRBV9 to TRBJ2-2, with a possible D match to TRBD1 (5 bases). Trimming left V 2 bases short and J 5 bases short, with 7 bases between. The CDR3 is 13 residues long. Germline loops: CDR1 SGDLS, CDR2 YYNGEE. The CDR3 region has the DNA TGTGCCAGCAGCGTCACAGGTACCGGGGAGCTGTTTTTT. Translated, it gives CASSVTGTGELFF.

The chain recombines TRBV4-1 with TRBJ2-7; the D gene is possibly TRBD1 (6 bases). Per germline, CDR1 MGHRA and CDR2 YSYEKL. The V end lost 2 bases, the J end lost 2 bases, and 10 bases lay between the germline ends. The CDR3 runs 14 residues. The CDR3 here is CASSQPGTPYEQYF. The DNA of the CDR3 is TGCGCCAGCAGCCAACCCGGGACACCCTACGAGCAGTACTTC.

This clone was counted only a few times. This sequence joins TRBV27 and TRBJ2-7; 10 bases match TRBD1. J gave up 7 bases and V 2 bases, and 5 bases lay outside the gene matches. From germline, CDR1 is MNHEY and CDR2 SMNVEV (reference sequence). The CDR3 is 14 residues long. The CDR3, as DNA: TGTGCCAGCAGTTTAAGGACAGGGGGAAGTGAGCAGTACTTC. The encoded protein is CASSLRTGGSEQYF.

The CDR3 coding sequence is TGTGCCACGGGGACTAGCGTGGATACAGATACGCAGTATTTT. It codes for CATGTSVDTDTQYF. V gene TRBV28 combines with J gene TRBJ2-3; 10 bases are a match to TRBD2. This CDR3 has 14 residues. Looked up from germline, CDR1 is MDHEN and CDR2 is SYDVKM. V trimming: 10 bases; J trimming: 3 bases; junction bases outside the gene matches: 7.

This clone was picked up a small number of times. The chain joins TRBV27 to TRBJ1-2, with D unresolved. CDR3 length: 14 amino acids. V was cut by 1 base and J by 2 bases, with 8 bases left in between. From germline, CDR1 is MNHEY and CDR2 SMNVEV (reference sequence). This CDR3 is CASSLLAGNYGYTF. Written as DNA, the CDR3 is TGTGCCAGCAGTTTATTGGCGGGGAACTATGGCTACACCTTC.

CDR3 DNA: TGTGCCAGCAGCTCAGACAGGGATGGCTACACCTTC. Translation gives CASSSDRDGYTF. This rearrangement joins TRBV6-6 to TRBJ1-2, with 7 bases identical to TRBD1. The V segment lost 6 bases and the J segment 6 bases; nucleotides outside the gene matches: 4. This CDR3 is 12 amino acids long. In germline, CDR1 is MNHNY, CDR2 SVGAGI (reference sequence).

V is TRBV20-1 and J is TRBJ1-1, with D unclear. The length of the CDR3 is 11 residues. Germline V gives CDR1 DFQATT, CDR2 SNEGSKA (reference sequence). Trimming removed 3 bases from V and 7 bases from J, with 9 bases in between. As DNA, the CDR3 is TGCAGTGCTAGTTACACGGGTGAAGCTTTCTTT. Translating gives CSASYTGEAFF.

The chain carries TRBV5-1 and TRBJ2-7; a weak D match, TRBD1 (6 bases). Germline V gene lookup returns CDR1 SGHRS and CDR2 YFSETQ. The CDR3 extends over 13 amino acids. Trimming left V 4 bases short and J 10 bases short, with 18 bases between. CDR3 DNA: TGCGCCAGCAGCCCGTCCCGGGACATTTTTCAGTACTTC. Its translation is CASSPSRDIFQYF.

This clone was found many times. The V call is TRBV7-3, the J call TRBJ2-2; 7 nucleotides line up with TRBD2. CDR1 is SGHTA, CDR2 FQGTGA, per germline. This CDR3 has 17 amino acids. The junction had 11 bases not matched to a gene; V was cut back by 3 bases and J by 4 bases. CDR3 sequence: CASSFLGGGGGTGELFF. The CDR3 region has the DNA TGTGCCAGCAGCTTCCTAGGCGGGGGTGGTGGCACCGGGGAGCTGTTTTTT.

CDR3 protein: CASRQDNYGYTF. Written as DNA, the CDR3 is TGTGCCAGCAGACAGGATAACTATGGCTACACCTTC. This chain joins TRBV25-1 and TRBJ1-2, with D perhaps matching TRBD1 (5 bases). V lost 6 bases and J lost 1, with 6 bases in between. The germline V gene encodes CDR1 MGHDK and CDR2 SYGVNS. CDR3 length equals 12 residues.

This chain's CDR3 is CASSSAQGTDTQYF. For the CDR3, the DNA is TGCGCCAGCAGCTCCGCACAGGGAACAGATACGCAGTATTTT. V usage is TRBV5-1 and J usage is TRBJ2-3, with D perhaps matching TRBD1 (6 bases). The CDR3 is made up of 14 amino acids. Trimming took off 3 bases at V and 3 bases at J, with 11 bases between the two ends. Per germline, CDR1 SGHRS and CDR2 YFSETQ.